What follows are 25 T cell receptor beta chains derived from one specimen sequenced in a study of OX40 agonist ivuxolimab in advanced cancers. The table came from immunoSEQ multiplex PCR; TCRdb's copy has only in-frame clones and leaves some out. The data hold about 40,000 clones, with around 86% observed a single time. This specimen was CD4+ or CD8+ T cells sorted from blood, taken in a trial of the OX40 agonist ivuxolimab. The receptors originated from an adult with an advanced solid tumor such as melanoma, head and neck, liver or kidney cancer.

CDR3 region: CASSVVEGPNTEAFF. The CDR3, as DNA: TGTGCCAGCAGCGTAGTGGAAGGCCCGAACACTGAAGCTTTCTTT. V is TRBV9 and J is TRBJ1-1; D unresolved. Trimming shortened V by 0 bases and J by 1 base, and 10 bases separated the two germline ends. The CDR3 covers 15 residues. The germline V gene encodes CDR1 SGDLS and CDR2 YYNGEE.

The CDR3: CASSVARPGDQPQHF. CDR3 bases: TGTGCCAGCAGTGTCGCACGGCCGGGTGATCAGCCCCAGCATTTT. The gene calls are TRBV6-1 and TRBJ1-5, with no clear D. The CDR3 length is 15 residues. Germline CDR1 reads MNHNS; CDR2 reads SASEGT. Trimming took off 4 bases at V and 5 bases at J, with 15 bases between the two ends.

The chain links TRBV29-1 to TRBJ1-6; D call uncertain. The CDR3 totals 13 residues. V lost 0 bases and J 8 bases, leaving 8 bases between the germline ends. Germline CDR1 reads SQVTM; CDR2 reads ANQGSEA. The CDR3, as DNA: TGCAGCGTTGAAGAGGGTCGGGATTCACCCCTCCACTTT. This codes for CSVEEGRDSPLHF.

This clone was seen just once. V usage is TRBV5-4 and J usage is TRBJ2-5, with a weak D call TRBD2 (6 bases). V lost 0 bases, J lost 2 bases, and 8 bases lay in between. The CDR3 contains 14 residues. Germline loops: CDR1 SGHNT, CDR2 YYREEE (reference sequence). Here the CDR3 reads CASSLVGGQETQYF. In nucleotides, the CDR3 is TGTGCCAGCAGCTTGGTAGGAGGGCAAGAGACCCAGTACTTC.

The chain employs TRBV5-5 and TRBJ1-6; D may be TRBD1 (5 bases). V lost 0 bases to trimming and J lost 10 bases, with 14 bases between them. Germline V gene sequence: CDR1 SGHKS, CDR2 YYEKEE (reference sequence). This CDR3 spans 15 amino acids. CDR3: CASSLAAGLGSPLHF. CDR3 sequence (DNA): TGTGCCAGCAGCTTGGCCGCGGGGCTAGGATCACCCCTCCACTTT.

V usage is TRBV5-4 and J usage is TRBJ1-2; 7 nucleotides align to TRBD1. Per the germline V gene, CDR1 is SGHNT and CDR2 is YYREEE (reference sequence). Unmatched junction bases numbered 5, after V lost 2 bases and J lost 1 base. There are 15 residues in the CDR3. The CDR3 DNA follows: TGTGCCAGCAGCTTTGGGGACAGATTTAACTATGGCTACACCTTC. It specifies CASSFGDRFNYGYTF.

The V call is TRBV5-1, the J call TRBJ1-1; D unresolved. This CDR3 has 16 amino acids. CDR1 and CDR2 (germline): SGHRS, YFSETQ. Trimming cost V 1 base and J 11 bases, with 24 bases left between them. The CDR3 DNA sequence: TGCGCCAGCAGCTTGTATGGCCCGGTGATGGGTGACGCGGCTTTCTTT. Amino acid sequence: CASSLYGPVMGDAAFF.

The chain recombines TRBV11-2 with TRBJ2-5, with 14 bases identical to TRBD2. The CDR3 runs to 15 residues. Germline V gene lookup returns CDR1 SGHAT and CDR2 FQNNGV. V gave up 5 bases and J gave up 4 bases; unmatched junction bases: 3. The CDR3 DNA follows: TGTGCCAGCAGCACGACTAGCGGGGGGGCAGAGACCCAGTACTTC. It codes for CASSTTSGGAETQYF.

The genes are TRBV9 and TRBJ1-1; D is uncertain. The CDR3 is 12 residues long. Trimming removed 7 bases from V and 0 bases from J, with 7 bases in between. CDR1 is SGDLS and CDR2 is YYNGEE in the germline V gene. For the CDR3, the DNA is TGTGCCAGCTCGACCTTGAACACTGAAGCTTTCTTT. Translating gives CASSTLNTEAFF.

The chain couples TRBV7-3 to TRBJ2-7; tentatively, D is TRBD2 (6 bases). The CDR3 is made up of 13 amino acids. CDR1 is SGHTA and CDR2 is FQGTGA in the germline V gene. The V and J ends lost 2 bases and 5 bases respectively, with 10 bases between them. The CDR3 is CASSLAAGNEQYF. In nucleotides, the CDR3 is TGTGCCAGCAGCTTAGCCGCGGGGAACGAGCAGTACTTC.

This chain connects TRBV5-6 to TRBJ1-6, with 9 bases that match TRBD1. Germline lookup yields CDR1 SGHDT and CDR2 YYEEEE. This CDR3 is built from 15 residues. J was trimmed by 7 bases and V by 1 base; bases with no gene match: 3. The CDR3 here is CASSLRDRVNSPLHF. The CDR3 nucleotides are TGTGCCAGCAGCTTGAGGGACAGGGTGAATTCACCCCTCCACTTT.

The chain has TRBV11-2 and TRBJ2-5; TRBD1 or TRBD2 may be the D gene (5 bases each). This CDR3 has 12 amino acids. V was clipped by 6 bases and J by 5 bases, with 10 bases between them. CDR1 and CDR2 from the germline V gene are SGHAT and FQNNGV. CDR3 bases: TGTGCCAGCAGAGGGGACGGGGAGACCCAGTACTTC. Protein sequence: CASRGDGETQYF.

This chain joins TRBV5-1 and TRBJ2-3; TRBD1 aligns across 10 bases. Germline V gene sequence: CDR1 SGHRS, CDR2 YFSETQ. This CDR3 has 15 residues. V shed 4 bases, J shed 1 base, and the junction held 3 bases outside the gene matches. The CDR3 loop reads CASSPGTGGTDTQYF. The CDR3 DNA reads TGCGCCAGCAGCCCAGGGACAGGGGGCACAGATACGCAGTATTTT.

The chain recombines TRBV2 with TRBJ2-7; D call uncertain. Per germline, CDR1 SNHLY and CDR2 FYNNEI. CDR3 size: 13 residues. V lost 8 bases and J lost 3, with 14 bases in between. The CDR3 region is CASGWYSIYEQYF. DNA for the CDR3: TGTGCCAGCGGTTGGTACAGCATCTACGAGCAGTACTTC.

V gene TRBV27 combines with J gene TRBJ2-7; 8 bases align to TRBD2. The germline CDR1 and CDR2 sequences are MNHEY and SMNVEV (reference sequence). V trimming: 7 bases; J trimming: 4 bases; junction bases outside the gene matches: 12. The length of the CDR3 is 15 residues. Here the CDR3 reads CASTPIGGAFYEQYF. CDR3 DNA sequence: TGTGCCAGCACTCCAATCGGGGGGGCCTTTTACGAGCAGTACTTC.

The chain carries TRBV5-5 and TRBJ1-2; 7 bases are shared with TRBD1. Looked up from germline, CDR1 is SGHKS and CDR2 is YYEKEE (reference sequence). The CDR3 is 16 amino acids. The V segment lost 0 bases and the J segment 4 bases; nucleotides outside the gene matches: 9. The CDR3 region is CASSLGSGEGAYGYTF. DNA of the CDR3: TGTGCCAGCAGCTTGGGTTCCGGGGAGGGGGCCTATGGCTACACCTTC.

The V gene is TRBV5-6, the J gene TRBJ2-1; TRBD1 aligns across 8 bases. The CDR3 totals 15 residues. After removal of 2 bases from V and 3 bases from J, the junction contained 4 bases not matched to a gene. Germline CDR1 reads SGHDT; CDR2 reads YYEEEE. The CDR3 DNA reads as TGTGCCAGCAGCTTACGGACAGGGCTCTACAATGAGCAGTTCTTC. Its protein is CASSLRTGLYNEQFF.

The rearrangement joins TRBV27 to TRBJ1-5, with TRBD1 as a possible D gene (5 bases). The V and J ends lost 6 bases and 2 bases respectively, with 14 bases between them. Germline CDR1 and CDR2: MNHEY and SMNVEV (reference sequence). The CDR3 has 15 amino acids. The CDR3 protein is CASSSQGLGNQPQHF. CDR3 bases: TGTGCCAGCAGCTCCCAGGGTTTGGGCAATCAGCCCCAGCATTTT.

The chain couples TRBV10-3 to TRBJ1-5; D not certain. Germline values: CDR1 ENHRY, CDR2 SYGVKD. Trimming removed 0 bases at V and 0 bases at J, with 15 bases between. The CDR3 is made up of 18 amino acids. Written as DNA, the CDR3 is TGTGCCATCAGTGAGTCGGCAGCTCACTTATATAGCAATCAGCCCCAGCATTTT. Protein sequence: CAISESAAHLYSNQPQHF.

This clone has more than one count but fewer than ten. This CDR3 is CASSKNLGYEQYF. CDR3 nucleotides: TGTGCCAGCAGCAAAAACCTTGGGTACGAGCAGTACTTC. The V and J genes are TRBV7-8 and TRBJ2-7, with D uncertain. Germline loops: CDR1 SGHVS, CDR2 FQNEAQ. V was cut by 5 bases and J by 4 bases, with 12 bases left in between. The CDR3 covers 13 residues.

V is TRBV4-2 and J is TRBJ2-3, with 11 bases lining up with TRBD2. CDR3 size: 19 residues. The trim removed 1 base at V and 0 bases at J, leaving 9 bases unmatched. CDR1 is LGHNA, CDR2 YNFKEQ, per germline. CDR3 amino acids: CASSQVSSGGFRSTDTQYF. In DNA form, the CDR3 reads TGTGCCAGCAGCCAAGTGTCTAGCGGGGGGTTCCGGAGCACAGATACGCAGTATTTT.

The chain recombines TRBV2 with TRBJ2-7; D is undetermined. The germline V gene encodes CDR1 SNHLY and CDR2 FYNNEI. The CDR3 is made up of 11 amino acids. Trimming cost V 3 bases and J 9 bases, with 9 bases left between them. As DNA, the CDR3 is TGTGCCAGCAGTGAGCCCAACCCGCAGTACTTC. Translating it yields CASSEPNPQYF. Full variable domain (remainder filled in from reference TRBV2 and TRBJ2-7): EPEVTQTPSHQVTQMGQEVILRCVPISNHLYFYWYRQILGQKVEFLVSFYNNEISEKSEIFDDQFSVERPDGSNFTLKIRSTKLEDSAMYFCASSEPNPQYFGPGTRLTVT.

This chain uses TRBV5-1 with TRBJ2-3, with D maybe TRBD2 (5 bases). Looked up from germline, CDR1 is SGHRS and CDR2 is YFSETQ. CDR3 length: 14 residues. Between the trimmed V and J ends, which lost 5 bases and 0 bases, there was a span of 10 bases. CDR3 nucleotide sequence: TGCGCCAGCAGGGGCCCGGGAAGCACAGATACGCAGTATTTT. Translated: CASRGPGSTDTQYF.

The rearrangement uses TRBV2 and TRBJ2-3; 9 nucleotides align to TRBD2. Germline V gene lookup returns CDR1 SNHLY and CDR2 FYNNEI. Unmatched junction bases numbered 9, after V lost 8 bases and J lost 6 bases. CDR3 length: 14 amino acids. The CDR3 region is CASQRERGADTQYF. Here the CDR3 DNA reads TGTGCCAGCCAGAGAGAGCGGGGGGCGGATACGCAGTATTTT.

In nucleotides, the CDR3 is TGCAGCAAAACTAGCGGGTCGCGGATAGATACGCAGTATTTT. Translation: CSKTSGSRIDTQYF. V usage is TRBV29-1 and J usage is TRBJ2-3, with 9 bases fitting TRBD2. The V and J ends lost 8 bases and 5 bases, in that order; junction bases with no gene match: 11. There are 14 residues in the CDR3. Germline CDR1 SQVTM, CDR2 ANQGSEA.